This TCR beta chain is drawn from a study of cytomegalovirus exposure and HLA in healthy donors. General study points: The majority of CMV-associated TCR beta chains were reported as apparently HLA-restricted in a later analysis.

V lost 6 bases and J lost 2; bases outside the gene matches: 5. CDR3 size: 15 residues. CDR1 SNHLY and CDR2 FYNNEI come from the germline V gene. With 60 Vbeta and 13 Jbeta primers, the PCR was carried out. Repertoires were generated with immunoSEQ multiplex PCR, while TCRdb's copy carries only in-frame clones and drops some. Among about 180,000 clones listed, 70% to 80% were seen once. Of note for this clone: The antigen is not known.

This clonotype originated in a man aged 18-30 years in good health and CMV-seronegative. This chain joins TRBV2 and TRBJ2-1; 9 bases fit TRBD2. The sequenced sample consisted of PBMCs. CDR3 coding DNA: TGTGCCAGCAGGCGGGCGGGGGGGGCCTACAATGAGCAGTTCTTC. It specifies CASRRAGGAYNEQFF. Filled out from reference TRBV2 and TRBJ2-1, the complete variable domain reads EPEVTQTPSHQVTQMGQEVILRCVPISNHLYFYWYRQILGQKVEFLVSFYNNEISEKSEIFDDQFSVERPDGSNFTLKIRSTKLEDSAMYFCASRRAGGAYNEQFFGPGTRLTVL.